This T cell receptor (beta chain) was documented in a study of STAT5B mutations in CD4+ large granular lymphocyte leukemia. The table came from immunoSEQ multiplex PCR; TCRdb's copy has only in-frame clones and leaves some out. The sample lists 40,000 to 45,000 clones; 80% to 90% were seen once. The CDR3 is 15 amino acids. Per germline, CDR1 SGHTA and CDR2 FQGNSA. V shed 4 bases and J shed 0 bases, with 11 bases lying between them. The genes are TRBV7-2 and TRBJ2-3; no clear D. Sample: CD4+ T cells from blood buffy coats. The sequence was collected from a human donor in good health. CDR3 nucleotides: TGTGCCAGCAGCTCCAGATCGTGGAGCACAGATACGCAGTATTTT. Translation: CASSSRSWSTDTQYF.